This entry concerns a single TCR beta chain. These data originate in a study of cytomegalovirus exposure and HLA in healthy donors. The CDR3 is 15 residues long. Per the germline V gene, CDR1 is SGHVS and CDR2 is FNYEAQ. The V and J ends lost 5 bases and 1 base, in that order; junction bases with no gene match: 5. PCR involved 60 Vbeta and 13 Jbeta primers. The assay was immunoSEQ multiplex PCR, and TCRdb's table has in-frame clones only and misses some. The sample has 90,000 or so clones; around 73% are singletons. The chain has TRBV7-6 and TRBJ1-1; 9 bases agree with TRBD1. This receptor was obtained from a woman aged 40 to 50 in good health and CMV-seronegative. The sample was PBMCs. CDR3 sequence: CASSPGQGTNTEAFF. CDR3 in DNA: TGTGCCAGCAGCCCTGGACAGGGGACGAACACTGAAGCTTTCTTT.